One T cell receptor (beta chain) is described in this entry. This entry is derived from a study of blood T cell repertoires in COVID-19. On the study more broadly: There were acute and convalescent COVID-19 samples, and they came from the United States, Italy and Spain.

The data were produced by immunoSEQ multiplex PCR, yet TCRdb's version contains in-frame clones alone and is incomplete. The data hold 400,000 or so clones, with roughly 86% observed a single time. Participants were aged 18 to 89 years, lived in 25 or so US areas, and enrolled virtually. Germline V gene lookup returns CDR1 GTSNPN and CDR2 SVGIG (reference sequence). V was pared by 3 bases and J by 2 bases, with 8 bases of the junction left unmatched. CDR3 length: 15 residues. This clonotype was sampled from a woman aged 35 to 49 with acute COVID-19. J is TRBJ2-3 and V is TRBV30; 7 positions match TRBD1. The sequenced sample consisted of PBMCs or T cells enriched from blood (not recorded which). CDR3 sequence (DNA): TGTGCCTGGAGGGTCCCGGACAGGTTCACAGATACGCAGTATTTT. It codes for CAWRVPDRFTDTQYF.